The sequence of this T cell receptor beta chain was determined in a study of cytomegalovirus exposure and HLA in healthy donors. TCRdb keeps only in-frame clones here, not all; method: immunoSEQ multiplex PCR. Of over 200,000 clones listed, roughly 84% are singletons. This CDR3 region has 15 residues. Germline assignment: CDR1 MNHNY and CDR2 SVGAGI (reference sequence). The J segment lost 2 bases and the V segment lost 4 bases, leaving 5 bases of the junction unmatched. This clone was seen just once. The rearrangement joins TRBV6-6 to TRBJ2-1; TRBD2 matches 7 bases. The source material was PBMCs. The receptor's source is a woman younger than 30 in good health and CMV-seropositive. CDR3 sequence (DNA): TGTGCCAGCAGTTCAGCGGGACGGACCTACAATGAGCAGTTCTTC. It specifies CASSSAGRTYNEQFF.